Below are 2 T cell receptor beta chains sequenced from a single sample in a study of T-cell memory formation after mild COVID-19. TCRdb passed the 5' RACE reads through MiXCR, listing each CDR3 protein once. The sample yields fewer than 90,000 distinct CDR3 sequences, roughly 13% seen once. The material sequenced was PBMCs or a T cell subset sorted from them (not recorded which). The source of these receptors is a man aged 18 to 29 who had mild COVID-19 (a few samples of this study predate the infection). Cell type and time point are not known.

This clonotype turned up a few times. The chain joins TRBV24-1 to TRBJ1-5, with a weak D call TRBD1 (6 bases). CDR1 and CDR2 from the germline V gene are KGHDR and SFDVKD. V was cut by 4 bases and J by 15 bases, with 15 bases left in between. This CDR3 spans 12 amino acids. The CDR3 loop is CATSDEGVPGHF. The CDR3 nucleotides read TGTGCCACCAGTGACGAGGGGGTACCAGGGCATTTT.

The genes are TRBV6-5 and TRBJ2-7; D is perhaps TRBD1 (5 bases). V lost 2 bases and J 3 bases, leaving 11 bases between the germline ends. Germline V gene lookup returns CDR1 MNHEY and CDR2 SVGAGI. The CDR3 contains 14 residues. DNA for the CDR3: TGTGCCAGCAGTTACGGGCAGGGCAACTACGAGCAGTACTTC. Amino acid sequence: CASSYGQGNYEQYF.